A selection of T cell receptor beta chains follows, all from one sample in a study of identical twins. One entry per CDR3 protein results from TCRdb running MiXCR on the 5' RACE reads. The sample includes roughly 1,500,000 distinct CDR3 sequences, under 35% of them seen just once. The sample was cord blood. These receptors were collected from a newborn girl in good health. The CDR3 runs from the conserved cysteine through the conserved F or W. The D gene is left open where the match is weak. Clone sizes are given selectively: once, few, many, or a class where the clone is expanded.

size: .
V: TRBV27
J: TRBJ2-5
D: .
length: 14
CDR3: CASSLLGMRDEQYF
DNA: TGTGCCAGCAGTTTACTAGGTATGAGGGATGAGCAGTACTTC

size: .
V: TRBV5-1
J: TRBJ2-5
D: .
length: 14
CDR3: CASSSANREETRYF
DNA: TGCGCCAGCAGCTCTGCAAACAGGGAAGAGACCCGGTACTTC

size: .
V: TRBV24-1
J: TRBJ2-5
D: .
length: 15
CDR3: CATSDLRAGRDEQYF
DNA: TGTGCCACCAGTGATTTGAGGGCAGGTCGGGATGAGCAGTACTTC

size: .
V: TRBV20-1
J: TRBJ2-5
D: .
length: 16
CDR3: CSARVSSAGWRETQYF
DNA: TGCAGTGCTAGAGTGTCTTCTGCGGGATGGCGAGAGACCCAGTACTTC

size: few
V: TRBV6-6
J: TRBJ2-7
D: TRBD1
length: 17
CDR3: CASRSDRGPDHTYEQYF
DNA: TGTGCCAGCAGATCAGACAGGGGGCCCGATCATACCTACGAGCAGTACTTC

size: .
V: TRBV11-2
J: TRBJ2-2
D: .
length: 15
CDR3: CASSSLVANTGELFF
DNA: TGTGCCAGCAGCTCCCTTGTGGCCAACACCGGGGAGCTGTTTTTT

size: .
V: TRBV2
J: TRBJ2-7
D: TRBD1
length: 14
CDR3: CAGSEGQGAYEQYF
DNA: TGTGCCGGCAGTGAAGGACAGGGGGCCTACGAGCAGTACTTC

size: .
V: TRBV3-1
J: TRBJ2-7
D: TRBD1
length: 15
CDR3: CASSQEGQGASEQYF
DNA: TGTGCCAGCAGCCAAGAAGGCCAGGGGGCTAGCGAGCAGTACTTC

size: .
V: TRBV5-1
J: TRBJ1-2
D: .
length: 16
CDR3: CASSLASGHLNYGYTF
DNA: TGCGCCAGCAGCTTGGCCTCGGGACACTTAAACTATGGCTACACCTTC

size: few
V: TRBV16
J: TRBJ2-3
D: .
length: 14
CDR3: CASSQRDLTDTQYF
DNA: TGTGCCAGCAGCCAAAGGGACCTCACAGATACGCAGTATTTT

size: .
V: TRBV10-3
J: TRBJ1-2
D: .
length: 14
CDR3: CAISERTANYGYTF
DNA: TGTGCCATCAGTGAGCGGACAGCTAACTATGGCTACACCTTC

size: few
V: TRBV7-9
J: TRBJ1-2
D: .
length: 13
CDR3: CASSWEGIYGYTF
DNA: TGTGCCAGCAGCTGGGAAGGGATCTATGGCTACACCTTC

size: .
V: TRBV6-6
J: TRBJ1-6
D: TRBD1
length: 13
CDR3: CAGSTGNNSPLHF
DNA: TGTGCCGGGTCGACAGGGAATAATTCACCCCTCCACTTT

size: once
V: TRBV7-9
J: TRBJ2-5
D: .
length: 15
CDR3: CASSWRTGEHNEQYF
DNA: TGTGCCAGCAGCTGGAGGACTGGAGAGCACAATGAGCAGTACTTC

size: few
V: TRBV4-2
J: TRBJ2-3
D: TRBD2
length: 17
CDR3: CASSRTSGGVGSDTQYF
DNA: TGTGCCAGCAGCCGCACTAGCGGGGGGGTAGGGAGTGATACGCAGTATTTT

size: .
V: TRBV3-1
J: TRBJ2-7
D: TRBD1
length: 14
CDR3: CASSQGQGVYEQYF
DNA: TGTGCCAGCAGCCAAGGCCAGGGGGTCTACGAGCAGTACTTC

size: many
V: TRBV20-1
J: TRBJ2-5
D: TRBD2
length: 15
CDR3: CSARDLAGGQETQYF
DNA: TGCAGTGCTAGAGATCTAGCGGGAGGCCAAGAGACCCAGTACTTC

size: .
V: TRBV2
J: TRBJ1-1
D: .
length: 13
CDR3: CASFKEVNTEAFF
DNA: TGTGCCAGCTTTAAGGAGGTTAACACTGAAGCTTTCTTT

size: .
V: TRBV29-1
J: TRBJ2-7
D: .
length: 14
CDR3: CSVETGTLPGEQYF
DNA: TGCAGCGTTGAAACCGGGACTCTTCCAGGCGAGCAGTACTTC

size: many
V: TRBV13
J: TRBJ2-7
D: TRBD2
length: 14
CDR3: CASSSRTRLYEQYF
DNA: TGTGCCAGCAGCTCTCGGACTAGGCTCTACGAGCAGTACTTC

size: few
V: TRBV20-1
J: TRBJ1-2
D: .
length: 16
CDR3: CSARPGALSANYGYTF
DNA: TGCAGTGCTAGACCGGGGGCCCTTTCAGCTAACTATGGCTACACCTTC

size: .
V: TRBV9
J: TRBJ2-7
D: TRBD2
length: 15
CDR3: CASSVDSGGAREQYF
DNA: TGTGCCAGCAGCGTAGATAGCGGGGGGGCCCGCGAGCAGTACTTC

size: .
V: TRBV29-1
J: TRBJ1-2
D: .
length: 11
CDR3: CSVAGGEGYTF
DNA: TGCAGCGTTGCGGGTGGGGAGGGCTACACCTTC

size: .
V: TRBV20-1
J: TRBJ1-6
D: .
length: 16
CDR3: CSASLRQTYYNSPLHF
DNA: TGCAGTGCTAGCTTGAGGCAGACTTACTATAATTCACCCCTCCACTTT

size: .
V: TRBV10-3
J: TRBJ2-5
D: TRBD2
length: 15
CDR3: CAISETSGGYNEQYF
DNA: TGTGCCATCAGTGAGACAAGCGGGGGGTACAATGAGCAGTACTTC

size: few
V: TRBV20-1
J: TRBJ1-2
D: .
length: 13
CDR3: CSARRPAGPGYTF
DNA: TGCAGTGCTAGAAGGCCAGCTGGGCCTGGCTACACCTTC

size: few
V: TRBV28
J: TRBJ2-3
D: TRBD2
length: 17
CDR3: CASSLAASGMFTDTQYF
DNA: TGTGCCAGCAGTTTAGCTGCTAGCGGGATGTTCACAGATACGCAGTATTTT

size: few
V: TRBV7-2
J: TRBJ1-1
D: .
length: 14
CDR3: CASSLGRRGTEAFF
DNA: TGTGCCAGCAGCTTAGGACGGAGGGGCACTGAAGCTTTCTTT

size: .
V: TRBV7-2
J: TRBJ2-5
D: .
length: 14
CDR3: CAISSLVIQETQYF
DNA: TGTGCCATCAGCTCGCTCGTTATTCAAGAGACCCAGTACTTC

size: few
V: TRBV20-1
J: TRBJ1-4
D: .
length: 12
CDR3: CSATGLSGKLFF
DNA: TGCAGTGCTACGGGACTTTCTGGGAAACTGTTTTTT

size: few
V: TRBV6-6
J: TRBJ2-1
D: TRBD1
length: 16
CDR3: CASSYYGQATYNEQFF
DNA: TGTGCCAGCAGTTACTACGGACAGGCTACCTACAATGAGCAGTTCTTC

size: few
V: TRBV5-1
J: TRBJ2-1
D: TRBD2
length: 16
CDR3: CASSPRTSGVNNEQFF
DNA: TGCGCCAGCAGCCCACGTACTAGCGGGGTGAACAATGAGCAGTTCTTC

size: few
V: TRBV3-1
J: TRBJ2-1
D: .
length: 16
CDR3: CASSQEGLVLRNEQFF
DNA: TGTGCCAGCAGCCAAGAGGGGTTGGTCTTACGCAATGAGCAGTTCTTC

size: few
V: TRBV20-1
J: TRBJ2-2
D: .
length: 14
CDR3: CSARAPRNTGELFF
DNA: TGCAGTGCTAGAGCTCCTAGGAACACCGGGGAGCTGTTTTTT

size: many
V: TRBV11-2
J: TRBJ2-6
D: .
length: 15
CDR3: CASSLVISGANVLTF
DNA: TGTGCCAGCAGCTTAGTCATCTCTGGGGCCAACGTCCTGACTTTC

size: few
V: TRBV5-1
J: TRBJ2-1
D: TRBD1
length: 16
CDR3: CASSLTRQGFYNEQFF
DNA: TGCGCCAGCAGCTTGACCCGACAGGGGTTCTACAATGAGCAGTTCTTC

size: .
V: TRBV12-3/TRBV12-4
J: TRBJ2-3
D: TRBD1
length: 16
CDR3: CASSTRQGLGTDTQYF
DNA: TGTGCCAGCAGTACTCGACAGGGGTTAGGGACAGATACGCAGTATTTT

size: few
V: TRBV28
J: TRBJ2-1
D: .
length: 15
CDR3: CASSPLSPSSNEQFF
DNA: TGTGCCAGCAGCCCTCTCTCTCCATCCTCCAATGAGCAGTTCTTC

size: few
V: TRBV5-1
J: TRBJ2-7
D: TRBD1
length: 14
CDR3: CASSSRDRVHEQYF
DNA: TGCGCCAGCAGCTCCCGGGACAGGGTACACGAGCAGTACTTC

size: .
V: TRBV5-1
J: TRBJ1-2
D: .
length: 14
CDR3: CASSLGQDSYGYTF
DNA: TGCGCCAGCAGCTTGGGCCAAGACAGTTATGGCTACACCTTC

size: few
V: TRBV5-6
J: TRBJ2-7
D: .
length: 16
CDR3: CASSLVFWTSDNEQYF
DNA: TGTGCCAGCAGCTTGGTCTTTTGGACATCCGACAATGAGCAGTACTTC

size: .
V: TRBV11-2
J: TRBJ1-2
D: .
length: 14
CDR3: CASSSDRTNYGYTF
DNA: TGTGCCAGCAGTTCTGACAGGACGAACTATGGCTACACCTTC